This T cell receptor beta chain was profiled in a study of T cell responses to AZD1222 COVID-19 vaccine. Findings and caveats of the study: White British people made up most donors, females outnumbered males, and clonal diversity was possibly underestimated.

With respect to this clone: Antigen unknown.

The CDR3 spans 13 residues. Trimming took 2 bases from V and 1 from J, leaving 5 bases between them. Germline CDR1 is SGHVS and CDR2 is FQNEAQ. TCRdb's copy holds only in-frame clones and misses some; the assay was immunoSEQ multiplex PCR. The data contain around 160,000 clones, 80% to 90% of them singletons. The V and J genes are TRBV7-8 and TRBJ1-1, with D hard to call. The sequence was collected from an adult in good health. The source material was peripheral blood, sampled on day 0 of AZD1222 vaccination. The chain's CDR3 is CASSLIQNTEAFF. For the CDR3, the DNA is TGTGCCAGCAGCTTAATCCAGAACACTGAAGCTTTCTTT.